This TCR beta chain derives from a study of human T cells and chemical hapten exposure. TCRdb re-called the RACE reads with MiXCR, one entry per CDR3 protein. This table holds around 150,000 distinct CDR3 sequences, about a quarter found once. Described time point: patch test 3, about 24 weeks after DPC sensitization. Treatment specified: therapeutic diphenylcyclopropenone sensitization with weekly scalp DPC. The sequence came from a woman between 18 and 29 years old with alopecia areata. Some clones in this sample may be carry-over from other donors' samples. This material consisted of whole blood, taken in connection with sensitization to the hapten diphenylcyclopropenone (DPC).

The CDR3 DNA reads as TGCAGCGTTGGTCCTGATTTTTCTGGCGTCCTGACTTTC. This codes for CSVGPDFSGVLTF. V and J are TRBV29-1 and TRBJ2-6; D unclear. The germline CDR1 and CDR2 sequences are SQVTM and ANQGSEA. V shed 4 bases and J shed 12 bases, with 16 bases lying between them. There are 13 residues in the CDR3.